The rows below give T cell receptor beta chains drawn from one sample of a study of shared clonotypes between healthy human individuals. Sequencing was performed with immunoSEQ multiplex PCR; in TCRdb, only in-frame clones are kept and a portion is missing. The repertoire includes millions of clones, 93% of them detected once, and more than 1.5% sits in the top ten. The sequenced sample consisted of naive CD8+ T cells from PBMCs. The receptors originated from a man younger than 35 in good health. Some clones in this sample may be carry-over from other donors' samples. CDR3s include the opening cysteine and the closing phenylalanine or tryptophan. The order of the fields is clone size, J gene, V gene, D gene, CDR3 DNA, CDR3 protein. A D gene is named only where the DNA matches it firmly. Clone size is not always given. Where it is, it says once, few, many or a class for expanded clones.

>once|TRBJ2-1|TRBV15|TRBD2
TGTGCCACCAGCAGAGATCTACGGGAGGGCCTCTACAATGAGCAGTTCTTC
CATSRDLREGLYNEQFF
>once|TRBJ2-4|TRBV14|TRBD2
TGTGCCAGCAGCCAACTAGCGGGAGTCAAAAACATTCAGTACTTC
CASSQLAGVKNIQYF
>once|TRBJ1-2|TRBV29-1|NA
TGCAGCAACGAGCACGTGGTGGGTGGCTACACCTTC
CSNEHVVGGYTF
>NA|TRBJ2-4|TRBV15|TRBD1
TGTGCCACCAGCGAGGACAGGGCGTCCAAAAACATTCAGTACTTC
CATSEDRASKNIQYF
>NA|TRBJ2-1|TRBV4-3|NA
TGCGCCAGCAGCCACAAGGAGTCGTCCTACAATGAGCAGTTCTTC
CASSHKESSYNEQFF
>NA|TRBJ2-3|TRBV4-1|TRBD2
TGCGCCAGCAGCCTCCCCCTGACCGGGACTAGCGGCACAGATACGCAGTATTTT
CASSLPLTGTSGTDTQYF
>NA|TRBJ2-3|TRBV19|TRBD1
TGTGCCAGTAGTATTATGCCTTTGGGGACAGAGCATACGCAGTATTTT
CASSIMPLGTEHTQYF
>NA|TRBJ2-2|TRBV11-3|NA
TGTGCCAGCAGCTTCGGAAGTAGCGGGGAGCTGTTTTTT
CASSFGSSGELFF
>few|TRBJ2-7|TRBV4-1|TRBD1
TGCGCCAGCAGCCAAAAGGGACAGTTCGGCGAGCAGTACTTC
CASSQKGQFGEQYF
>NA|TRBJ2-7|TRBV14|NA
TGTGCCAGCAGTTGGACAGCCAACTCTCGCGAGCAGTACTTC
CASSWTANSREQYF
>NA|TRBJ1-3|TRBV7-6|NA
TGTGCCAGCAGCTTAGACTTCTCTGGAAACACCATATATTTT
CASSLDFSGNTIYF
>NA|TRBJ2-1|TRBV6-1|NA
TGTGCCAGCAGGAGGGACATTTACAATGAGCAGTTCTTC
CASRRDIYNEQFF
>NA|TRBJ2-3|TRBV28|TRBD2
TGTGCCAGCATCCCCACTAGCGGACCTAGCACAGATACGCAGTATTTT
CASIPTSGPSTDTQYF
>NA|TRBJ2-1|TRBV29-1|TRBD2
TGCAGCGTCCTAGCGGGAGCCTATTTAGAGCAGTTCTTC
CSVLAGAYLEQFF
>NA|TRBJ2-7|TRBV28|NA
TGTGCCAGCAGTTTATACCTGACAGGCTACTCCTACGAGCAGTACTTC
CASSLYLTGYSYEQYF
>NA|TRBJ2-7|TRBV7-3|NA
TGTGCCAGCAGCTTAAGCCGGACGACTGGGGCCTACGAGCAGTACTTC
CASSLSRTTGAYEQYF
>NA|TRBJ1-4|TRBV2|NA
TGTGCCAGCATGAGGGAAGGTGAAAAACTGTTTTTT
CASMREGEKLFF
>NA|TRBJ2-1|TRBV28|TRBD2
TGTGCCAGCAGTTTAGCGGGAGGGCACAATGAGCAGTTCTTC
CASSLAGGHNEQFF
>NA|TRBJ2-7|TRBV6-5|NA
TGTGCCAGCAGTTACCGACAAGCCTACGAGCAGTACTTC
CASSYRQAYEQYF
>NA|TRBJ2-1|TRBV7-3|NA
TGTGCCAGCAGTCTAACACGGAGCTCCTACAATGAGCAGTTCTTC
CASSLTRSSYNEQFF
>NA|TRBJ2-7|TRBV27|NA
TGTGCCAGCAGTGGGGGGTGGCAGACTTCCTACGAGCAGTACTTC
CASSGGWQTSYEQYF
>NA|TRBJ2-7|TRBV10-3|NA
TGTGCCACCAGGGACCCTGAAAGCTCCTACGAGCAGTACTTC
CATRDPESSYEQYF
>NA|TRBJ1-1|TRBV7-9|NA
TGTGCCAGCAGACCGCAGGGGAACACTGAAGCTTTCTTT
CASRPQGNTEAFF
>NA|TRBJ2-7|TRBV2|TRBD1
TGTGCCAGCAGTAAAGGGAGACAGGGGTCTTCCTACGAGCAGTACTTC
CASSKGRQGSSYEQYF
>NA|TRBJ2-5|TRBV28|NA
TGTGCCAGCAGTTCTCGATTTACACCCAGGGAAGAGACCCAGTACTTC
CASSSRFTPREETQYF
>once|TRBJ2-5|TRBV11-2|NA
TGTGCCAGCAGCTTGGGATGGGGGTTGCAAGAGACCCAGTACTTC
CASSLGWGLQETQYF
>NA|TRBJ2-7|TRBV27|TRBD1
TGTGCCAGCAGTTTTGCCGGGACAGGGACGTACGAGCAGTACTTC
CASSFAGTGTYEQYF
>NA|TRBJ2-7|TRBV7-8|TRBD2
TGTGCCAGCAGCGCCCGACTAGCGGGAACCTACGAGCAGTACTTC
CASSARLAGTYEQYF
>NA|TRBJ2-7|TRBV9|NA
TGTGCCAGCAGCGCCGCCGACCCCTACGAGCAGTACTTC
CASSAADPYEQYF
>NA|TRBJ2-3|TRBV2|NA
TGTGCCAGCAGTGAAGCGCTGCGCTCACGGGATACGCAGTATTTT
CASSEALRSRDTQYF
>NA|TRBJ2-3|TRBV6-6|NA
TGTGCCAGCAGTTATGGGAAAAGTATGAGCACAGATACGCAGTATTTT
CASSYGKSMSTDTQYF
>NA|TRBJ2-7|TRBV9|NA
TGTGCCAGCAGCGTAACCGGGACACCAACCTACGAGCAGTACTTC
CASSVTGTPTYEQYF
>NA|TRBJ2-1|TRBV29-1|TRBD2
TGCAGCGTCGCCCTAGCGGCTAATGAGCAGTTCTTC
CSVALAANEQFF
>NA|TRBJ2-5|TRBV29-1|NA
TGCAGCGTTGAGGAACAAGAGACCCAGTACTTC
CSVEEQETQYF
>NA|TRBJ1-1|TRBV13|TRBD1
TGTGCCAGCAGCAAGGGGAGGGGGCGGACTGAAGCTTTCTTT
CASSKGRGRTEAFF
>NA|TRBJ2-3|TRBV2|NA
TGTGCCAGCAGTCATACAGCTCTAGCTAGCACAGATACGCAGTATTTT
CASSHTALASTDTQYF
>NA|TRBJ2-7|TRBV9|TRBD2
TGTGCCAGCAGCGCCCGGCCCGGGGGGGGCGAGCAGTACTTC
CASSARPGGGEQYF
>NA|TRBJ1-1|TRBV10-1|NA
TGCGCCAGCAGGGGTTCGAACACTGAAGCTTTCTTT
CASRGSNTEAFF
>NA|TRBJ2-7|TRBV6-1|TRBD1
TGTGCCAGCAGTGCCCTAATGTCGATACCGGGACAGCGGACCTACGAGCAGTACTTC
CASSALMSIPGQRTYEQYF
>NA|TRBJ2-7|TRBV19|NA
TGTGCCAGTAGTATTGGGGGGGGCCGTTCATCCTACGAGCAGTACTTC
CASSIGGGRSSYEQYF
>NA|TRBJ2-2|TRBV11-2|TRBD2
TGTGCCAGCAGCCCCACCCCTCCTAGCGGGTGGGGCACCGGGGAGCTGTTTTTT
CASSPTPPSGWGTGELFF
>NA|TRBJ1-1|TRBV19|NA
TGTGCCAGTAGTAGCCACACGGCGGACACTGAAGCTTTCTTT
CASSSHTADTEAFF
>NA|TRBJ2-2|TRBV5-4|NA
TGTGCCAGCAGCATATGGACAGAAAACACCGGGGAGCTGTTTTTT
CASSIWTENTGELFF
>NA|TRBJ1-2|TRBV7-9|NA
TGTGCCAGCAGCCCCCCCGACGGGGGCTACACCTTC
CASSPPDGGYTF
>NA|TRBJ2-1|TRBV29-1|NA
TGCAGCGTTGAAGGAACCAGCTCCTACAATGAGCAGTTCTTC
CSVEGTSSYNEQFF
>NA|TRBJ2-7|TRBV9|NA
TGTGCCAGCAGCATCTCCCGGGACACAGCTTCCTACGAGCAGTACTTC
CASSISRDTASYEQYF
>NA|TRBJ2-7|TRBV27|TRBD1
TGTGCCAGCAGACTCAAGACAGGGGGCTACTACGAGCAGTACTTC
CASRLKTGGYYEQYF